This entry lists 4 T cell receptor beta chains sequenced from one sample in a study of shared clonotypes between healthy human individuals. Libraries were prepared by immunoSEQ multiplex PCR; TCRdb keeps only in-frame clonotypes and omits some of them. Among some 980,000 clones, over 75% were seen once, and the ten largest hold roughly 1.5%. The sequenced material came from memory CD4+ T cells sorted from blood. The subset was: CD45RA-negative fraction. The receptors originated from a man aged 18 to 29 in good health.

The chain is built from TRBV20-1 and TRBJ2-1, with a weak D call TRBD1 (6 bases). Germline-derived CDR1 and CDR2 are DFQATT and SNEGSKA (reference sequence). The CDR3 totals 11 residues. Trimming shortened V by 7 bases and J by 6 bases, and 10 bases separated the two germline ends. Here the CDR3 DNA reads TGCAGTGGGGGGCGAGGCAATGAGCAGTTCTTC. Amino acid sequence: CSGGRGNEQFF.

V gene TRBV5-1 combines with J gene TRBJ1-6; 9 bases are shared with TRBD1. The CDR3 sequence is 16 residues long. Per the germline V gene, CDR1 is SGHRS and CDR2 is YFSETQ. With V trimmed by 0 bases and J by 6 bases, 4 bases remained unmatched. The chain's CDR3 is CASSLGGQGSNSPLHF. CDR3 DNA sequence: TGCGCCAGCAGCTTGGGCGGACAGGGGTCTAATTCACCCCTCCACTTT.

V gene TRBV2 combines with J gene TRBJ2-1; D is uncertain. CDR1 SNHLY and CDR2 FYNNEI come from the germline V gene. This CDR3 has 11 residues. Trimming stripped 5 bases from V and 9 bases from J, with 8 bases between. CDR3 loop: CASSYSGEQFF. CDR3 nucleotides: TGTGCCAGCAGTTATAGTGGTGAGCAGTTCTTC.

V usage is TRBV15 and J usage is TRBJ1-5; D is unclear. The germline CDR1 and CDR2 sequences are LNHNV and YYDKDF (reference sequence). The CDR3 runs to 14 residues. V was clipped by 5 bases and J by 5 bases, with 13 bases between them. CDR3 protein: CATSGPLGYQPQHF. CDR3 in DNA: TGTGCCACCAGCGGACCGCTGGGGTATCAGCCCCAGCATTTT.